The 4 T cell receptor beta chains reported below all come from one sample, sequenced in a study of T-cell memory formation after mild COVID-19. TCRdb processed the 5' RACE reads anew with MiXCR; each CDR3 protein has one entry. Here the sample spans about 190,000 distinct CDR3 sequences, 27% being singletons. The sample comprised PBMCs or a T cell subset sorted from them (not recorded which). The receptors were gathered from an adult woman who had mild COVID-19 (a few samples of this study predate the infection). Cell type and time point are not known.

This clonotype was counted between two and nine times. V and J are TRBV5-1 and TRBJ2-2, with 7 bases aligning to TRBD1. This CDR3 region has 18 residues. J was trimmed by 1 base and V by 2 bases; bases with no gene match: 11. Germline V gives CDR1 SGHRS, CDR2 YFSETQ. CDR3 sequence reads: CASSLYLTGTENTGELFF. The CDR3 nucleotides are TGCGCCAGCAGCTTATATCTTACCGGGACAGAGAACACCGGGGAGCTGTTTTTT. Full variable domain (missing parts from reference TRBV5-1 and TRBJ2-2): KAGVTQTPRYLIKTRGQQVTLSCSPISGHRSVSWYQQTPGQGLQFLFEYFSETQRNKGNFPGRFSGRQFSNSRSEMNVSTLELGDSALYLCASSLYLTGTENTGELFFGEGSRLTVL.

This clonotype was seen only a few times. The gene calls are TRBV7-9 and TRBJ1-5; D unresolved. Germline V gene lookup returns CDR1 SEHNR and CDR2 FQNEAQ (reference sequence). The CDR3 runs 15 residues. Trimming cost V 0 bases and J 2 bases, with 8 bases left between them. The CDR3 DNA is TGTGCCAGCAGCTTAGCAGCAGGTCGCAATCAGCCCCAGCATTTT. Its protein is CASSLAAGRNQPQHF.

CDR3 loop: CASSGTGNPGTQYF. The CDR3 DNA reads as TGTGCCAGCAGCGGGACAGGGAACCCAGGTACCCAGTACTTC. The chain couples TRBV6-1 to TRBJ2-5, with 9 bases matching TRBD1. Looked up from germline, CDR1 is MNHNS and CDR2 is SASEGT. The CDR3 has 14 amino acids. With V trimmed by 6 bases and J by 8 bases, 10 bases remained unmatched.

This clonotype was seen ten or more times. The rearrangement joins TRBV29-1 to TRBJ2-3; D gene ambiguous. The germline CDR1 and CDR2 sequences are SQVTM and ANQGSEA. Trimming took off 4 bases at V and 2 bases at J, with 4 bases between the two ends. The CDR3 runs to 11 residues. CDR3 loop: CSVVYTDTQYF. In DNA form, the CDR3 reads TGCAGCGTTGTCTACACAGATACGCAGTATTTT.